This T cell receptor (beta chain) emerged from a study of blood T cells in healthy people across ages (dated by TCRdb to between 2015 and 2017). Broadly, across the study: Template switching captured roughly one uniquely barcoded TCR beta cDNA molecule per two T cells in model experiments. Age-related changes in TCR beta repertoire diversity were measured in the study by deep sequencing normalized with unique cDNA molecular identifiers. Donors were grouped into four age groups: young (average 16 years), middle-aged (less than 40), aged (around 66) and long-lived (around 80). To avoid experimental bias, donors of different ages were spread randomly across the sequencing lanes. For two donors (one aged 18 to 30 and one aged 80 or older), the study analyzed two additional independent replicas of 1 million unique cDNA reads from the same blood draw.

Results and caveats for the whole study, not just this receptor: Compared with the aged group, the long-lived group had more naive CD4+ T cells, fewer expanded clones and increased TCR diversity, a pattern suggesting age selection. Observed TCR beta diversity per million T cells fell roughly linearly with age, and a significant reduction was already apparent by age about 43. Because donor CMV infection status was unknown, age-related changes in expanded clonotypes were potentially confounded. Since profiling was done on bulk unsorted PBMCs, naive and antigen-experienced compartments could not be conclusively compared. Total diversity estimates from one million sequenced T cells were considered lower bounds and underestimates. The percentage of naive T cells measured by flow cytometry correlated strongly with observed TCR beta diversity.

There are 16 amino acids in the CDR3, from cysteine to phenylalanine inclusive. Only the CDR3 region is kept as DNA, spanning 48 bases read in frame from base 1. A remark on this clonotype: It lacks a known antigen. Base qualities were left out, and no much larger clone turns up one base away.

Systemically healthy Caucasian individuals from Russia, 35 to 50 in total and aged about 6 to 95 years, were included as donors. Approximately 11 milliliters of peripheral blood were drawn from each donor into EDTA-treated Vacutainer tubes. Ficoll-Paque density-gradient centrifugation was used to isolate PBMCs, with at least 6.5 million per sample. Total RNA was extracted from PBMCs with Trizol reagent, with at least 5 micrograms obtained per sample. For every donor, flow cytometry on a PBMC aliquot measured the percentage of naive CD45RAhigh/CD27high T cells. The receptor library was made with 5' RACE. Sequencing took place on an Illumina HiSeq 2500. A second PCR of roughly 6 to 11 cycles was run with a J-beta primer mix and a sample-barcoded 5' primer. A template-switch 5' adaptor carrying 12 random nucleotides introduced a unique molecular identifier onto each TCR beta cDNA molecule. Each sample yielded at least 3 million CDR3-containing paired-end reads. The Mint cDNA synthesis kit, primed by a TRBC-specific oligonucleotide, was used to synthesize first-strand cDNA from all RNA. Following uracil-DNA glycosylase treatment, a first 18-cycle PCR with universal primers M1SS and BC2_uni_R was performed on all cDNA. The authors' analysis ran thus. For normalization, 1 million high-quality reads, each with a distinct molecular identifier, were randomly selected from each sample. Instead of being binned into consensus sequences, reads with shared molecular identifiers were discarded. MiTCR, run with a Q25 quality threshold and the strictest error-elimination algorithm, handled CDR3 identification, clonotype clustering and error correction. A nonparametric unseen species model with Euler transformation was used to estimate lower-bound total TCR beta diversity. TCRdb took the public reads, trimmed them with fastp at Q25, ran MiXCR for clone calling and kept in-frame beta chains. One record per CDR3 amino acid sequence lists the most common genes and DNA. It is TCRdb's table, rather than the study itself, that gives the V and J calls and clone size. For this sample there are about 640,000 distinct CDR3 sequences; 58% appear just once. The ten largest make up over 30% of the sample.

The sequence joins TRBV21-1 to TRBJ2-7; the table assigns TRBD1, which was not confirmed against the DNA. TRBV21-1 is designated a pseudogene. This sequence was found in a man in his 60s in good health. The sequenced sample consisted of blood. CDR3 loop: CASSQARRGRSDEQYF. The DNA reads TGTGCCAGCAGCCAAGCCAGGAGGGGGCGAAGTGACGAGCAGTACTTC.